Each of the 31 T cell receptor beta chains below was sequenced from the same sample in a study of blood T cell repertoires in COVID-19. Measured with immunoSEQ multiplex PCR; TCRdb has only the in-frame clones, and not every one. The data show roughly 220,000 clones, approximately 84% seen once. The sequencing sample was made of peripheral blood. These receptor sequences come from a woman in her fifties or sixties with acute or convalescent COVID-19.

This rearrangement joins TRBV7-2 to TRBJ2-1, with TRBD2 matching 12 bases. The CDR3 consists of 15 residues. In germline, CDR1 is SGHTA, CDR2 FQGNSA. With V trimmed by 5 bases and J by 4 bases, 3 bases remained unmatched. CDR3 protein: CASSPTSGGYNEQFF. The CDR3 DNA reads as TGTGCCAGCAGCCCGACTAGCGGGGGTTACAATGAGCAGTTCTTC. Variable domain in full (rest from reference TRBV7-2 and TRBJ2-1): GAGVSQSPSNKVTEKGKDVELRCDPISGHTALYWYRQSLGQGLEFLIYFQGNSAPDKSGLPSDRFSAERTGGSVSTLTIQRTQQEDSAVYLCASSPTSGGYNEQFFGPGTRLTVL.

The rearrangement uses TRBV2 and TRBJ2-2; 8 positions match TRBD1. The length of the CDR3 is 16 residues. The J segment lost 1 base and the V segment lost 6 bases, leaving 7 bases of the junction unmatched. Germline CDR1 and CDR2: SNHLY and FYNNEI. The CDR3 nucleotides read TGTGCCAGCAGAGATCGGGACAGGCAGAACACCGGGGAGCTGTTTTTT. Amino acid sequence: CASRDRDRQNTGELFF.

This sequence joins TRBV7-3 and TRBJ2-7; TRBD1 matches 8 bases. The germline V gene encodes CDR1 SGHTA and CDR2 FQGTGA. Germline trimming cut 3 bases from V and 5 bases from J; bases unmatched to any gene: 21. This CDR3 contains 19 residues. The CDR3: CASSLGRGMDRALTHEQYF. In DNA, the CDR3 is TGTGCCAGCAGCTTGGGAAGGGGGATGGACAGGGCACTTACGCACGAGCAGTACTTC.

The gene calls are TRBV5-4 and TRBJ1-1, with 8 bases that match TRBD1. Germline CDR1 reads SGHNT; CDR2 reads YYREEE (reference sequence). J lost 8 bases, V lost 0 bases, and 9 bases had no gene match. The CDR3 covers 15 residues. The CDR3 spells CASSLGGTGGTEAFF. The CDR3 DNA reads TGTGCCAGCAGCTTGGGTGGGACAGGAGGTACGGAAGCTTTCTTT. Together with reference TRBV5-4 and TRBJ1-1, the CDR3 gives the full variable domain: ETGVTQSPTHLIKTRGQQVTLRCSSQSGHNTVSWYQQALGQGPQFIFQYYREEENGRGNFPPRFSGLQFPNYSSELNVNALELDDSALYLCASSLGGTGGTEAFFGQGTRLTVV.

The rearrangement links TRBV4-1 to TRBJ2-7; D is possibly TRBD2 (6 bases). CDR1 is MGHRA, CDR2 YSYEKL, per germline. V lost 3 bases and J lost 3, with 24 bases in between. The CDR3 has 18 amino acids. The CDR3 bases are TGCGCCAGCAGCCAGGGATTTAACTCGGGGGTTCTCGTCTACGAGCAGTACTTC. Protein: CASSQGFNSGVLVYEQYF.

The chain employs TRBV12-3 or TRBV12-4 and TRBJ1-1, with TRBD1 as a possible D gene (5 bases). The V end was cut by 3 bases, the J end by 3 bases, with 5 bases between. There are 12 residues in the CDR3. The CDR3 sequence: CASSFRDTEAFF. The CDR3 coding sequence is TGTGCCAGCAGTTTCAGGGACACTGAAGCTTTCTTT.

This chain joins TRBV30 and TRBJ2-5; D is perhaps TRBD2 (5 bases). Trimming cost V 1 base and J 4 bases, with 19 bases left between them. The CDR3 is made up of 16 amino acids. Germline values: CDR1 GTSNPN, CDR2 SVGIG (reference sequence). CDR3 DNA sequence: TGTGCCTGGAGTGCCCAAGAGAGGGTCCTTGGAGAGACCCAGTACTTC. The encoded protein is CAWSAQERVLGETQYF.

J is TRBJ2-7 and V is TRBV6-5; 8 bases align to TRBD1. The CDR3 has 14 residues. Germline trimming cut 8 bases from V and 2 bases from J; bases unmatched to any gene: 8. Germline CDR1 reads MNHEY; CDR2 reads SVGAGI. The DNA of the CDR3 is TGTGCCAGCGAAAAGGACAGGGAAGCCTACGAGCAGTACTTC. This gives the protein CASEKDREAYEQYF.

This chain links TRBV18 with TRBJ2-2; unclear D gene. Germline V gene lookup returns CDR1 KGHSH and CDR2 LQKENI. The CDR3 extends over 16 amino acids. The V end lost 0 bases, the J end lost 8 bases, and 16 bases lay between the germline ends. In DNA, the CDR3 is TGTGCCAGCTCACCACCTAACAGCCCTTCCCTAGGGGAGCTGTTTTTT. Translating gives CASSPPNSPSLGELFF.

The DNA for the CDR3 is TGCGCCAGCAGCTTGGCCCTTACAGGGGGCCCCGCCATGAACACTGAAGCTTTCTTT. It is translated as CASSLALTGGPAMNTEAFF. This sequence joins TRBV5-1 and TRBJ1-1; 9 nucleotides agree with TRBD1. This CDR3 has 19 residues. With 0 bases clipped from V and 0 bases from J, the junction kept 12 bases outside the gene matches. Germline CDR1 reads SGHRS; CDR2 reads YFSETQ. Looking up the rest from reference TRBV5-1 and TRBJ1-1 gives the full variable domain: KAGVTQTPRYLIKTRGQQVTLSCSPISGHRSVSWYQQTPGQGLQFLFEYFSETQRNKGNFPGRFSGRQFSNSRSEMNVSTLELGDSALYLCASSLALTGGPAMNTEAFFGQGTRLTVV.

The chain links TRBV4-2 to TRBJ1-4; no clear D. The CDR3 runs to 16 residues. Trimming cost V 4 bases and J 2 bases, with 14 bases left between them. Germline loops: CDR1 LGHNA, CDR2 YNFKEQ. The CDR3 here is CASSPERQTTNEKLFF. The CDR3 coding sequence is TGTGCCAGCAGCCCCGAGCGCCAGACCACTAATGAAAAACTGTTTTTT.

This chain connects TRBV3-1 (or the pseudogene TRBV3-2) to TRBJ2-1; 8 nucleotides line up with TRBD2. CDR1 is LGHDT and CDR2 is YNNKEL in the germline V gene (reference sequence). The J segment lost 6 bases and the V segment lost 2 bases, leaving 6 bases of the junction unmatched. The CDR3 contains 15 residues. The DNA for the CDR3 is TGTGCCAGCAGCCAACCGGGACTAGGGGTCAATGAGCAGTTCTTC. Its protein product is CASSQPGLGVNEQFF.

The V gene is TRBV6-5, the J gene TRBJ2-5, with D perhaps matching TRBD1 (6 bases). This CDR3 comprises 16 residues. The germline V gene encodes CDR1 MNHEY and CDR2 SVGAGI. The V gene lost 4 bases and the J gene lost 0 bases, with 15 bases spanning the gap. Written as DNA, the CDR3 is TGTGCCAGCAGTTCAGGACAGACAAAGTACCAAGAGACCCAGTACTTC. It codes for CASSSGQTKYQETQYF.

In this sample, this clone turned up once. The gene calls are TRBV28 and TRBJ1-2; TRBD1 is a possible D gene (6 bases). Trimming pared 6 bases from V and 3 bases from J, leaving 17 bases between. This CDR3 comprises 15 residues. CDR1 and CDR2 (germline): MDHEN, SYDVKM. The CDR3 here is CASSPPRGADYGYTF. The CDR3 nucleotides read TGTGCCAGCAGCCCACCCCGGGGGGCTGACTATGGCTACACCTTC.

The rearrangement links TRBV21-1 to TRBJ2-3; the DNA was not used to check the table's D call, TRBD2. TRBV21-1 is an annotated pseudogene. This CDR3 spans 17 amino acids. DNA of the CDR3: TGTGCCAGACGACCGCGGATCTCCTCACCCTCGGAGGATACGCAGTATTTT. This gives the protein CARRPRISSPSEDTQYF.

Here the CDR3 reads CASSMVQGRDTQYF. CDR3 nucleotide sequence: TGTGCCAGTAGTATGGTGCAGGGGAGAGATACGCAGTATTTT. This chain uses TRBV19 with TRBJ2-3; TRBD1 might be the D (6 bases). The germline gives CDR1 LNHDA, CDR2 SQIVND (reference sequence). This CDR3 is 14 amino acids long. V was shortened by 3 bases and J by 5 bases, with 12 bases between the two germline ends.

The chain carries TRBV6-6 and TRBJ1-1; no clear D. The V and J ends lost 5 bases and 1 base respectively, with 8 bases between them. Germline CDR1 MNHNY, CDR2 SVGAGI (reference sequence). This CDR3 contains 13 residues. CDR3 protein: CASSLTWNTEAFF. DNA of the CDR3: TGTGCCAGCAGTCTGACTTGGAACACTGAAGCTTTCTTT.

V is TRBV7-9 and J is TRBJ1-2, with TRBD1 matching over 8 bases. V dropped 4 bases and J dropped 2; count of bases not matched to a gene: 3. Germline CDR1 is SEHNR and CDR2 is FQNEAQ (reference sequence). This CDR3 spans 14 amino acids. The DNA for the CDR3 is TGTGCCAGCAGCTCAAGACAGGGGAACTATGGCTACACCTTC. This gives the protein CASSSRQGNYGYTF.

The rearrangement joins TRBV6-6 to TRBJ1-5, with 10 bases identical to TRBD1. The CDR3 is 13 amino acids. Looked up from germline, CDR1 is MNHNY and CDR2 is SVGAGI (reference sequence). Germline trimming cut 6 bases from V and 8 bases from J; bases unmatched to any gene: 4. The CDR3 DNA reads TGTGCCAGCAGGGGACAGGGGTTAGAGCCCCAGCATTTT. It is translated as CASRGQGLEPQHF.

This clone was seen only a few times. The J gene is TRBJ2-2, the V gene TRBV2; possible D gene TRBD1, 5 bases. Germline V CDR1 and CDR2: SNHLY, FYNNEI. Trimming removed 3 bases at V and 5 bases at J, with 16 bases between. The CDR3 has 16 amino acids. CDR3 sequence: CASSDQTDPRTGELFF. Here the CDR3 DNA reads TGTGCCAGCAGTGACCAGACAGACCCGAGGACCGGGGAGCTGTTTTTT.

The rearrangement uses TRBV24-1 and TRBJ2-1, with 8 nucleotides matching TRBD1. Per germline, CDR1 KGHDR and CDR2 SFDVKD. The CDR3 has 15 amino acids. The V and J ends lost 4 bases and 6 bases, in that order; junction bases with no gene match: 7. Here the CDR3 reads CATSESGTGGNEQFF. CDR3 sequence (DNA): TGTGCCACCAGTGAATCCGGGACAGGCGGCAATGAGCAGTTCTTC.

The DNA of the CDR3 is TGTGCCAGCAGCCAAGATCTATTTGTAAATACGGAAAAACTGTTTTTT. Its translation is CASSQDLFVNTEKLFF. The rearrangement uses TRBV3-1 (or the pseudogene TRBV3-2) and TRBJ1-4; D gene uncertain. Looked up from germline, CDR1 is LGHDT and CDR2 is YNNKEL (reference sequence). Trimming removed 0 bases at V and 8 bases at J, with 16 bases between. The CDR3 loop spans 16 amino acids.

This clone was counted only a few times. The chain joins TRBV18 to TRBJ2-6, with D tentatively TRBD1 (6 bases). CDR3 size: 17 residues. Germline assignment: CDR1 KGHSH and CDR2 LQKENI. The ends were cut back, 4 bases at V and 2 bases at J, with 15 bases in the middle. This CDR3 is CASSLTTGATGANVLTF. DNA of the CDR3: TGTGCCAGCTCACTAACGACAGGAGCAACTGGGGCCAACGTCCTGACTTTC.

The rearrangement joins TRBV5-6 to TRBJ1-3, with no clear D. V was cut by 5 bases and J by 3 bases, with 15 bases left in between. From germline, CDR1 is SGHDT and CDR2 YYEEEE. This CDR3 contains 15 residues. The CDR3 protein is CASRHKAAGGNTIYF. In nucleotides, the CDR3 is TGTGCCAGCAGACATAAAGCGGCAGGTGGAAACACCATATATTTT.

J is TRBJ1-3 and V is TRBV19; 8 bases align to TRBD1. From germline, CDR1 is LNHDA and CDR2 SQIVND (reference sequence). The CDR3 runs 14 residues. V lost 5 bases to trimming and J lost 3 bases; unmatched junction nucleotides: 3. CDR3 protein: CASSLGQVGNTIYF. The CDR3 DNA follows: TGTGCCAGTAGTTTGGGACAGGTTGGAAACACCATATATTTT.

The chain combines TRBV5-1 with TRBJ1-2; D gene ambiguous. Looked up from germline, CDR1 is SGHRS and CDR2 is YFSETQ. The CDR3 is 16 residues long. V dropped 7 bases and J dropped 4 bases, with 23 bases sitting between them. The CDR3 loop reads CASSSAAADRGYGYTF. CDR3 in DNA: TGCGCCAGCTCCAGTGCAGCAGCGGATCGGGGCTATGGCTACACCTTC.

The rearrangement links TRBV19 to TRBJ2-7; 13 bases line up with TRBD2. This CDR3 has 16 amino acids. The V gene's germline CDR1 is LNHDA and CDR2 SQIVND (reference sequence). J lost 2 bases, V lost 4 bases, and 5 bases had no gene match. The CDR3 nucleotides are TGTGCCAGTAGTAAAGGACTAGCGGGGGATACCTACGAGCAGTACTTC. Protein sequence: CASSKGLAGDTYEQYF.

The chain links TRBV15 to TRBJ2-7; D is perhaps TRBD2 (6 bases). The V end lost 5 bases, the J end lost 2 bases, and 13 bases lay between the germline ends. The CDR3 sequence is 14 residues long. The germline CDR1 and CDR2 sequences are LNHNV and YYDKDF (reference sequence). The CDR3 nucleotides read TGTGCCACCAGCGCTCTGGAGGGAGCCTACGAGCAGTACTTC. This gives the protein CATSALEGAYEQYF.

The rearrangement joins TRBV28 to TRBJ1-1; TRBD1 is a possible D gene (5 bases). Trimming pared 3 bases from V and 11 bases from J, leaving 10 bases between. This CDR3 has 11 residues. Germline CDR1 and CDR2: MDHEN and SYDVKM. The CDR3 sequence is CASSFSGFAFF. CDR3 in DNA: TGTGCCAGCAGTTTTTCAGGGTTTGCTTTCTTT.

About this clone: Compared with germline, one end of the junction differs, possibly owing to a read error. V is TRBV23-1 and J is TRBJ1-1, with D perhaps matching TRBD1 (6 bases). TRBV23-1 is marked as an open reading frame, function uncertain. The CDR3 extends over 14 amino acids. Here the CDR3 reads CASSLRHRVAEVFF. CDR3 in DNA: TGCGCCAGCAGTCTTAGGCACAGGGTAGCTGAAGTTTTCTTT.

The rearrangement joins TRBV5-6 to TRBJ1-1; no clear D gene. Germline V gene lookup returns CDR1 SGHDT and CDR2 YYEEEE. This CDR3 is 12 amino acids long. The ends were cut back, 0 bases at V and 7 bases at J, with 7 bases in the middle. The CDR3 sequence: CASSLATGEAFF. DNA of the CDR3: TGTGCCAGCAGCTTGGCCACTGGTGAAGCTTTCTTT. The full variable domain, rest sourced from reference TRBV5-6 and TRBJ1-1, is DAGVTQSPTHLIKTRGQQVTLRCSPKSGHDTVSWYQQALGQGPQFIFQYYEEEERQRGNFPDRFSGHQFPNYSSELNVNALLLGDSALYLCASSLATGEAFFGQGTRLTVV.